The sample holds many counts of the clone carrying this T cell receptor (beta chain). Its specificity is unknown. The sample is drawn from a study of response to subunit inactivated influenza vaccine. Trimming pared 0 bases from V and 0 bases from J, leaving 11 bases between. Germline assignment: CDR1 MGHRA and CDR2 YSYEKL. CDR3 length: 16 residues. MiXCR, applied by TCRdb to the RT-PCR reads, yields one record per CDR3 protein. The repertoire consists of almost 600,000 distinct CDR3 sequences, with approximately 14% occurring once and the leading ten covering 11%. The study, taken as a whole, reports: It was suggested by the authors that few new T cells are recruited by each seasonal influenza vaccination.

The TCR comes from a man aged 50 to 59 who received an inactivated influenza vaccine. The specimen comprised PBMCs from blood, sampled about 11 days after vaccination. The J gene is TRBJ1-2, the V gene TRBV4-1, with D unclear. DNA of the CDR3: TGCGCCAGCAGCCAAGAAGCCGGAAGAACTAACTATGGCTACACCTTC. This gives the protein CASSQEAGRTNYGYTF.